This TCR beta chain was sequenced in a study of Ad26.COV2.S vaccination and SARS-CoV-2 variants. Whole-study context: Ad26.COV2.S given intramuscularly, once or twice 56 days apart.

The CDR3 is 16 residues long. Germline values: CDR1 LNHDA, CDR2 SQIVND (reference sequence). Unmatched junction bases numbered 6, after V lost 4 bases and J lost 0 bases. General study points: Similar non-spike TCR breadth was observed in recipients of vaccine and of placebo. Following vaccination, spike-specific CD8+ and CD4+ T cell responses reportedly exhibited substantial breadth. People who got the vaccine had more spike-specific TCR breadth than people who got placebo.

Only one count was recorded for this clone. Its antigen is as yet unknown. This table comes from immunoSEQ multiplex PCR, and its TCRdb copy is limited to in-frame clones, with some not included. This table has 350,000 to 450,000 clones, about 91% appearing once. As for treatment: some 20 received Ad26.COV2.S at low or high dose, single or two shots; roughly 5 received placebo; per-sample allocation not given. Samples came from day 63 after the first vaccine or placebo injection. The genes are TRBV19 and TRBJ1-5; 7 bases are shared with TRBD1. This material consisted of peripheral blood, taken in a trial of Ad26.COV2.S vaccine versus placebo. This clonotype was obtained from a person aged 18 to 59 who received the Ad26.COV2.S COVID-19 vaccine or a placebo. As DNA, the CDR3 is TGTGCCAGTAGTAGGCCGGGACAGAATAGCAATCAGCCCCAGCATTTT. Protein sequence: CASSRPGQNSNQPQHF. Filled out from reference TRBV19 and TRBJ1-5, the complete variable domain reads DGGITQSPKYLFRKEGQNVTLSCEQNLNHDAMYWYRQDPGQGLRLIYYSQIVNDFQKGDIAEGYSVSREKKESFPLTVTSAQKNPTAFYLCASSRPGQNSNQPQHFGDGTRLSIL.